The clone carrying this T cell receptor beta chain turned up a few times. The PCR used 60 Vbeta and 13 Jbeta primers. Sequencing was performed with immunoSEQ multiplex PCR; in TCRdb, only in-frame clones are kept and a portion is missing. In the table there are 90,000 to 120,000 clones, around 62% of which are singletons. This entry belongs to a study of cytomegalovirus exposure and HLA in healthy donors. Germline loops: CDR1 MNHNY, CDR2 SVGAGI (reference sequence). The V end lost 6 bases, the J end lost 5 bases, and 5 bases lay between the germline ends. CDR3 size: 11 residues. This chain uses TRBV6-6 with TRBJ2-1; D remains unclear. This clonotype was obtained from a man aged 25 to 40 in good health and CMV-seropositive. Material: PBMCs. CDR3 DNA: TGTGCCAGCAGGGCAGACAATGAGCAGTTCTTC. Its translation: CASRADNEQFF.